The T cell receptor delta chain described here comes from a study of Vδ1+ human thymocytes. A remark on this clone: As yet, its antigen is unknown.

RNA was extracted from the cells and then reverse transcribed. Pooled V-gene forward primers with one constant-region reverse primer generated the CDR3 amplicons by multiplex PCR. TCRdb made new clone calls on the multiplex PCR reads using CATT. The sample consists of 80,000 or so delta-chain clones, about 35% of them appearing once. After alphabeta T cell depletion, CD3+ Vdelta1+ Vdelta2- thymocytes were sorted. The CDR3 runs 17 residues. From germline, CDR1 is TSWWSYY and CDR2 QGS. V shed 0 bases and J shed 6 bases, with 20 bases lying between them. Study-level results: Thymic TRG and TRD repertoires appeared highly polyclonal, with Gaussian CDR3 length distributions. Unlike peripheral blood Vdelta1+ controls, thymic delta-chain sequences included 15% to 20% Vdelta2 and few Vdelta3. Donors shared many TRG clonotypes but few TRD clonotypes. Bulk data may be misread because of unexpected Vdelta2 sequences.

This rearrangement joins TRDV1 to TRDJ1; D might be TRDD1 (6 bases). This clonotype was sampled from a boy under two years old who had congenital heart surgery. The sample consisted of Vdelta1+ gamma-delta thymocytes from the thymus. Subset of the sample: FACS-sorted CD3+ TCRalphabeta- TCRVdelta1+ TCRVdelta2- thymocytes. DNA for the CDR3: TGTGCTCTTGGGGAACTAGGTAAAATAGGCCCGTTTCATAAACTCATCTTT. It codes for CALGELGKIGPFHKLIF.